One and the same sample provided the 23 T cell receptor beta chains below, sequenced in a study of blood T cell repertoires in COVID-19. Sequencing was performed with immunoSEQ multiplex PCR; in TCRdb, only in-frame clones are kept and a portion is missing. Here the sample spans 250,000 or so clones, 88% being singletons. Sequencing was performed on PBMCs or T cells enriched from blood (not recorded which). Receptor source: a woman in her 40s who had been exposed to COVID-19.

This clone has only one observation. V and J are TRBV27 and TRBJ1-2, with 9 nucleotides matching TRBD1. Trimming removed 8 bases from V and 2 bases from J; junction bases left unmatched: 9. The CDR3 runs 15 residues. Germline V gene data show CDR1 as MNHEY and CDR2 as SMNVEV (reference sequence). In DNA, the CDR3 is TGTGCCAGCTCTAACCCAGACAGGGGGAACTATGGCTACACCTTC. Translated: CASSNPDRGNYGYTF.

This chain connects TRBV6-4 to TRBJ2-2, with TRBD2 matching over 13 bases. The CDR3 consists of 17 residues. V was clipped by 6 bases and J by 4 bases; unmatched bases: 8. The germline V gene encodes CDR1 MRHNA and CDR2 SNTAGT. CDR3 loop: CASSRSGTSGITGELFF. CDR3 DNA sequence: TGTGCCAGCAGCCGATCCGGGACTAGCGGGATCACCGGGGAGCTGTTTTTT.

This clone has a single count. This rearrangement joins TRBV24-1 to TRBJ2-5; 7 bases are a match to TRBD1. CDR3 length: 12 amino acids. V shed 7 bases, J shed 13 bases, and the junction held 11 bases outside the gene matches. The germline CDR1 and CDR2 sequences are KGHDR and SFDVKD. The CDR3 spells CATSRDRGPLYF. The CDR3 DNA reads as TGTGCCACCAGCCGGGACAGAGGCCCTTTGTACTTC.

The chain couples TRBV24-1 to TRBJ2-2; D is ambiguous. The CDR3 runs 17 residues. Germline CDR1 and CDR2: KGHDR and SFDVKD. Trimming left V 8 bases short and J 0 bases short, with 18 bases between. The CDR3 DNA follows: TGTGCCACCAAGCCGGTCGAGAGAAACGCGAACACCGGGGAGCTGTTTTTT. Translating it yields CATKPVERNANTGELFF.

V and J are TRBV9 and TRBJ2-7; 12 bases map to TRBD1. The CDR3 spans 16 residues. Germline CDR1 SGDLS, CDR2 YYNGEE. The V gene end was trimmed by 3 bases and the J gene end by 7 bases; junction bases not matched to a gene: 11. CDR3 amino acids: CASSANPGQGAREQYF. In DNA form, the CDR3 reads TGTGCCAGCAGCGCAAACCCGGGACAGGGGGCGCGGGAGCAGTACTTC.

CDR3 in amino acids: CSTATGNTEAFF. The CDR3 coding sequence is TGCAGCACGGCGACGGGGAACACTGAAGCTTTCTTT. This chain connects TRBV29-1 to TRBJ1-1, with D uncertain. Trimming took 8 bases from V and 1 from J, leaving 11 bases between them. CDR1 and CDR2 (germline): SQVTM, ANQGSEA. The CDR3 has 12 residues.

The chain uses TRBV28 and TRBJ2-2; D might be TRBD1 (6 bases). CDR3 length: 14 residues. The germline V gene has CDR1 MDHEN and CDR2 SYDVKM. Trimming removed 6 bases at V and 0 bases at J, with 8 bases between. As DNA, the CDR3 is TGTGCCAGCAGACAGGGTGCGAACACCGGGGAGCTGTTTTTT. Translation gives CASRQGANTGELFF.

The V call is TRBV28, the J call TRBJ1-2, with D possibly being TRBD1 (6 bases). V lost 6 bases and J 3 bases, leaving 8 bases between the germline ends. The germline gives CDR1 MDHEN, CDR2 SYDVKM. There are 12 residues in the CDR3. Written as DNA, the CDR3 is TGTGCCAGCAGCACAGGGTACTATGGCTACACCTTC. The encoded protein is CASSTGYYGYTF.

The chain has TRBV19 and TRBJ2-2; 10 nucleotides match TRBD1. Germline V gives CDR1 LNHDA, CDR2 SQIVND (reference sequence). This CDR3 comprises 13 residues. The V and J ends lost 6 bases and 7 bases, in that order; junction bases with no gene match: 2. The CDR3 DNA reads TGTGCCAGTAGAGACAGGGGGCTCGGGGAGCTGTTTTTT. Its protein is CASRDRGLGELFF.

This chain uses TRBV19 with TRBJ1-5; possibly TRBD1 for D (5 bases). V was trimmed by 4 bases and J by 6 bases, leaving 13 bases between them. The germline V gene has CDR1 LNHDA and CDR2 SQIVND (reference sequence). The CDR3 covers 14 residues. CDR3 amino acids: CASSTHRSGQPQHF. The CDR3 nucleotides are TGTGCCAGTAGTACGCACAGGTCCGGTCAGCCCCAGCATTTT.

The chain links TRBV5-6 to TRBJ2-7; D may be TRBD2 (6 bases). CDR1 and CDR2 from the germline V gene are SGHDT and YYEEEE. This CDR3 spans 12 amino acids. V was pared by 2 bases and J by 7 bases, with 10 bases between. CDR3 loop: CASSLGGGEQYV. CDR3 coding DNA: TGTGCCAGCAGCTTAGGCGGAGGGGAGCAGTACGTC.

V is TRBV9 and J is TRBJ1-3, with no clear D. This CDR3 comprises 14 residues. The V gene's germline CDR1 is SGDLS and CDR2 YYNGEE. The V end was cut by 0 bases, the J end by 2 bases, with 6 bases between. The CDR3 is CASSVERAGNTIYF. The CDR3 coding sequence is TGTGCCAGCAGCGTAGAGCGTGCTGGAAACACCATATATTTT.

The chain joins TRBV19 to TRBJ2-5, with TRBD1 matching 7 bases. J was trimmed by 1 base and V by 6 bases; bases with no gene match: 8. The length of the CDR3 is 15 residues. Germline lookup yields CDR1 LNHDA and CDR2 SQIVND (reference sequence). The CDR3 sequence: CASSQRGRIQETQYF. CDR3 nucleotides: TGTGCCAGTAGCCAAAGGGGGCGCATCCAAGAGACCCAGTACTTC. The full variable domain, with the rest looked up from reference TRBV19 and TRBJ2-5, is DGGITQSPKYLFRKEGQNVTLSCEQNLNHDAMYWYRQDPGQGLRLIYYSQIVNDFQKGDIAEGYSVSREKKESFPLTVTSAQKNPTAFYLCASSQRGRIQETQYFGPGTRLLVL.

This clone was found a few times. The chain links TRBV25-1 to TRBJ2-1; TRBD1 agrees at 7 bases. With V trimmed by 7 bases and J by 0 bases, 15 bases remained unmatched. CDR3 size: 18 residues. Germline V gene sequence: CDR1 MGHDK, CDR2 SYGVNS. CDR3 sequence: CASTLAVTGDSSYNEQFF. In DNA, the CDR3 is TGTGCCAGCACATTGGCCGTCACAGGGGACAGCTCCTACAATGAGCAGTTCTTC.

This sequence joins TRBV5-4 and TRBJ2-5; 9 nucleotides align to TRBD2. The ends lost 3 bases at V and 3 bases at J; junction bases unmatched: 0. The CDR3 extends over 13 amino acids. The germline V gene encodes CDR1 SGHNT and CDR2 YYREEE (reference sequence). CDR3 sequence: CASSSSGKETQYF. The CDR3 DNA sequence: TGTGCCAGCAGCTCTAGCGGGAAAGAGACCCAGTACTTC.

The chain carries TRBV5-4 and TRBJ1-4; the match to TRBD1 covers 7 bases. Germline loops: CDR1 SGHNT, CDR2 YYREEE (reference sequence). The CDR3 extends over 14 amino acids. Trimming took 3 bases from V and 4 from J; bases not matched to a gene: 3. The CDR3 sequence is CASSSGQFNEKLFF. CDR3 DNA: TGTGCCAGCAGCTCGGGACAGTTTAATGAAAAACTGTTTTTT.

For the CDR3, the DNA is TGTGCCAGCAGCGTAGGCGTAGAGGGCACCGGGGAGCTGTTTTTT. Protein product: CASSVGVEGTGELFF. This chain connects TRBV9 to TRBJ2-2; the D gene is possibly TRBD2 (5 bases). The V end lost 0 bases, the J end lost 4 bases, and 10 bases lay between the germline ends. CDR3 size: 15 residues. Germline V gene data show CDR1 as SGDLS and CDR2 as YYNGEE.

The chain is built from TRBV11-2 and TRBJ1-6, with 8 bases fitting TRBD1. V shed 5 bases and J 13 bases; nucleotides not matched to a gene: 13. The CDR3 loop spans 15 amino acids. Germline V gene lookup returns CDR1 SGHAT and CDR2 FQNNGV. Written as DNA, the CDR3 is TGTGCCAGCAGCCCCCGTGGGACAGGCGGTGATCCCCTCCACTTT. It is translated as CASSPRGTGGDPLHF.

This rearrangement joins TRBV7-3 to TRBJ2-5, with 7 bases fitting TRBD2. Germline assignment: CDR1 SGHTA and CDR2 FQGTGA. This CDR3 region has 14 residues. V dropped 1 base and J dropped 4; count of bases not matched to a gene: 3. The chain's CDR3 is CASSLIGRVETQYF. Here the CDR3 DNA reads TGTGCCAGCAGCTTAATTGGGAGGGTAGAGACCCAGTACTTC.

The gene calls are TRBV28 and TRBJ1-2; D uncertain. V was shortened by 4 bases and J by 7 bases, with 10 bases between the two germline ends. The germline CDR1 and CDR2 sequences are MDHEN and SYDVKM. The CDR3 has 12 residues. In nucleotides, the CDR3 is TGTGCCAGCAGTTCCCGCGCTAGTGGCTACACCTTC. Translation: CASSSRASGYTF.

The chain employs TRBV6-4 and TRBJ1-1; 10 bases agree with TRBD1. CDR1 is MRHNA, CDR2 SNTAGT, per germline. The CDR3 has 14 amino acids. Trimming at V came to 6 bases and at J to 5 bases, leaving 6 bases not matched to a gene. CDR3 in DNA: TGTGCCAGCAGCAGCGGGACAGGGGTGACTGAAGCTTTCTTT. It translates to CASSSGTGVTEAFF.

This clone was counted many times. V and J are TRBV5-1 and TRBJ2-7; D possibly corresponds to TRBD1 (6 bases). Germline V gene sequence: CDR1 SGHRS, CDR2 YFSETQ. The ends were cut back, 0 bases at V and 2 bases at J, with 36 bases in the middle. The CDR3 spans 23 residues. CDR3: CASSLDFGLLTGHWAENPYEQYF. As DNA, the CDR3 is TGCGCCAGCAGCTTGGATTTCGGCCTCCTGACAGGCCATTGGGCGGAGAACCCCTACGAGCAGTACTTC.

As concerns this clone: Other DNA sequences in the same sample also yield this CDR3. The rearrangement joins TRBV28 to TRBJ1-2; D call uncertain. The germline CDR1 and CDR2 sequences are MDHEN and SYDVKM. The CDR3 runs to 12 residues. The V end lost 3 bases, the J end lost 1 base, and 3 bases lay between the germline ends. This CDR3 reads CASSFLNYGYTF. In DNA form, the CDR3 reads TGTGCCAGCAGTTTCCTTAACTATGGCTACACCTTC.